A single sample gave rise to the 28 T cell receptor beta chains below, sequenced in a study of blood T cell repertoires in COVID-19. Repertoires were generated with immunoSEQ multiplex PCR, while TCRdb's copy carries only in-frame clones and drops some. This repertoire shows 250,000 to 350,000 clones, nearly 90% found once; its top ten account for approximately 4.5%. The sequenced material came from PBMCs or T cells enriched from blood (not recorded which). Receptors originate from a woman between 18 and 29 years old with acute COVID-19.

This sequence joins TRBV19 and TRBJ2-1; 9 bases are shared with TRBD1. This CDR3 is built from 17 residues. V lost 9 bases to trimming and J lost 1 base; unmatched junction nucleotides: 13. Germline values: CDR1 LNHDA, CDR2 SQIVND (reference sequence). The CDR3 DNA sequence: TGTGCCAGCCACGACAGGGGGTATTCTCTTTCCTACAATGAGCAGTTCTTC. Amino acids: CASHDRGYSLSYNEQFF.

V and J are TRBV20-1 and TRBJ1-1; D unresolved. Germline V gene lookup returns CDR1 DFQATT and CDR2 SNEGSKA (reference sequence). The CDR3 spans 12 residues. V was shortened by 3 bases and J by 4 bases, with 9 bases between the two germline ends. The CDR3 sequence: CSASSLATEAFF. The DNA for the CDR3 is TGCAGTGCTAGTTCCCTGGCCACTGAAGCTTTCTTT.

CDR3: CANQDNQGSGYGYTF. The CDR3 region has the DNA TGTGCCAACCAAGACAACCAGGGATCCGGCTATGGCTACACCTTC. V usage is TRBV10-3 and J usage is TRBJ1-2, with D possibly matching TRBD1 (5 bases). The CDR3 spans 15 residues. The V gene lost 10 bases and the J gene lost 4 bases, with 22 bases spanning the gap. Germline lookup yields CDR1 ENHRY and CDR2 SYGVKD.

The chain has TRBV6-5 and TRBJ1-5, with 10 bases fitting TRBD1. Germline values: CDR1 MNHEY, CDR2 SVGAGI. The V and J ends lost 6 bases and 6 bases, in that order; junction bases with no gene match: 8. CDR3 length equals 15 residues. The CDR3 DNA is TGTGCCAGCAGGACGGGACAGGGGATGGGTCAGCCCCAGCATTTT. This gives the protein CASRTGQGMGQPQHF.

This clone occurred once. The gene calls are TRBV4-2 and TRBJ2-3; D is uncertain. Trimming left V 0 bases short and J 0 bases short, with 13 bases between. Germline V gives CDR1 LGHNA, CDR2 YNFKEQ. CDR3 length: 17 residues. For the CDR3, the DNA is TGTGCCAGCAGCCAAGAACCCGGCGGAGCTAGCACAGATACGCAGTATTTT. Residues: CASSQEPGGASTDTQYF.

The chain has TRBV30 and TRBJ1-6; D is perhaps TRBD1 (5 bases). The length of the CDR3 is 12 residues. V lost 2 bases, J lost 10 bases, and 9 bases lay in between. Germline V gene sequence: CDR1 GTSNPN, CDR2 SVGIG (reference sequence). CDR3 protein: CAWSTGDSPLHF. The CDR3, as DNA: TGTGCCTGGAGTACAGGAGACTCACCCCTCCACTTT. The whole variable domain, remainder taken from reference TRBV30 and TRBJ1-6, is SQTIHQWPATLVQPVGSPLSLECTVEGTSNPNLYWYRQAAGRGLQLLFYSVGIGQISSEVPQNLSASRPQDRQFILSSKKLLLSDSGFYLCAWSTGDSPLHFGNGTRLTVT.

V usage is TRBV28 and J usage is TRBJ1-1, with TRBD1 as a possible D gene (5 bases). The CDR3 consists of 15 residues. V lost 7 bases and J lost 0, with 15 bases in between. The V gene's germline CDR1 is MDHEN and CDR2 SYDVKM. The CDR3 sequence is CASTNPGLMNTEAFF. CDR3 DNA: TGTGCCAGCACCAACCCAGGGCTCATGAACACTGAAGCTTTCTTT. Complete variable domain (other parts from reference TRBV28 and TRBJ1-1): DVKVTQSSRYLVKRTGEKVFLECVQDMDHENMFWYRQDPGLGLRLIYFSYDVKMKEKGDIPEGYSVSREKKERFSLILESASTNQTSMYLCASTNPGLMNTEAFFGQGTRLTVV.

CDR3 amino acids: CASSQTGYKAFF. The CDR3 DNA sequence: TGTGCCAGCAGCCAGACAGGGTACAAAGCTTTCTTT. V gene TRBV13 combines with J gene TRBJ1-1; 7 bases map to TRBD1. Germline-derived CDR1 and CDR2 are PRHDT and FYEKMQ (reference sequence). The V segment lost 5 bases and the J segment 9 bases; nucleotides outside the gene matches: 6. This CDR3 is built from 12 residues.

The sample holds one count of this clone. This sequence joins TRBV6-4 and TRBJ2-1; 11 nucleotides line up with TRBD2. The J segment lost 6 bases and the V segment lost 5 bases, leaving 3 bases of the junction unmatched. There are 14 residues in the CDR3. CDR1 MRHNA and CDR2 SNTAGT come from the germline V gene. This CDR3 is CASSLAGGINEQFF. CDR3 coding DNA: TGTGCCAGCAGTTTAGCGGGAGGGATCAATGAGCAGTTCTTC.

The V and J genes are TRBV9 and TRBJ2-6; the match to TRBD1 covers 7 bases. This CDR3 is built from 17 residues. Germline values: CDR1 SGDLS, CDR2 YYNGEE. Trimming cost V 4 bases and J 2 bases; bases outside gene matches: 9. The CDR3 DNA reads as TGTGCCAGCAGCCCCCGACAGGGCATCGCTGGGGCCAACGTCCTGACTTTC. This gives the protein CASSPRQGIAGANVLTF.

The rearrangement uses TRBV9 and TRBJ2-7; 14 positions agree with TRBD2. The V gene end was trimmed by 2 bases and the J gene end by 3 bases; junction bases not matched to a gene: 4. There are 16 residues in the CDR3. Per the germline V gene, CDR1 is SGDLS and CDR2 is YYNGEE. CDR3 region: CASSVSGLAGVYEQYF. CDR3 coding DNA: TGTGCCAGCAGCGTTTCGGGACTAGCGGGAGTCTACGAGCAGTACTTC.

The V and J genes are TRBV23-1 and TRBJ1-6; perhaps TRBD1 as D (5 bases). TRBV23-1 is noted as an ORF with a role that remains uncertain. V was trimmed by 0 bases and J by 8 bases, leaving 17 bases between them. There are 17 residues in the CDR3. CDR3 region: CASSQSGTSRDDSPLHF. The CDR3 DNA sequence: TGCGCCAGCAGTCAATCCGGGACTTCCCGTGATGATTCACCCCTCCACTTT.

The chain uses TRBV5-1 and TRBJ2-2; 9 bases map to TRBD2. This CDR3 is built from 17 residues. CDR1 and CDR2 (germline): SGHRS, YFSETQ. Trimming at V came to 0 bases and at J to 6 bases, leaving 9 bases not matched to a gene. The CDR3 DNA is TGCGCCAGCAGCTTGGGCGGACTAGCGTTTGCGGCCGGGGAGCTGTTTTTT. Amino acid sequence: CASSLGGLAFAAGELFF.

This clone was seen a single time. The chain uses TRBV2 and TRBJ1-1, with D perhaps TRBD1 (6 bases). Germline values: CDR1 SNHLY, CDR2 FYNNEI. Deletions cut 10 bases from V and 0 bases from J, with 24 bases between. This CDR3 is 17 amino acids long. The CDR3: CAISPRDKYFMNTEAFF. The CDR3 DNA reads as TGTGCCATCTCCCCCCGGGACAAATATTTCATGAACACTGAAGCTTTCTTT.

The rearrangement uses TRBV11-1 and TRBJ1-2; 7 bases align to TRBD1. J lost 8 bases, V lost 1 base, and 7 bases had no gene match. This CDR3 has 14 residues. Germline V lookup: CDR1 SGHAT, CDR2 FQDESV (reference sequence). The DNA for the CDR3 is TGTGCCAGCAGCTTAGAGGAAGGGGGCACGGGCTACACCTTC. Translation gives CASSLEEGGTGYTF.

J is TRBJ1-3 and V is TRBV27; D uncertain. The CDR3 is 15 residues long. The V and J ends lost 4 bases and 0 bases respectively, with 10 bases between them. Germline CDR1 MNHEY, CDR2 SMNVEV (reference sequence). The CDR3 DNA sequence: TGTGCCAGCAGTTCCGCGACAAGCTCTGGAAACACCATATATTTT. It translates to CASSSATSSGNTIYF.

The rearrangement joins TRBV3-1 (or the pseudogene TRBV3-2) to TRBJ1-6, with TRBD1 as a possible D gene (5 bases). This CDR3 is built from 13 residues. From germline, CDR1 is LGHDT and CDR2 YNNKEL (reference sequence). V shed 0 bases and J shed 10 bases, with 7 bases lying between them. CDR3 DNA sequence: TGTGCCAGCAGCCAAGAGGGGCGGTCACCCCTCCACTTT. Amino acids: CASSQEGRSPLHF.

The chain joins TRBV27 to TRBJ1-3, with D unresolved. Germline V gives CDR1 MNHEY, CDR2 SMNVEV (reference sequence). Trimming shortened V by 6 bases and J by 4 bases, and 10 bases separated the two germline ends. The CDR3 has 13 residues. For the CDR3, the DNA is TGTGCCAGCAGGGCGACGGGAGGAAACACCATATATTTT. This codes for CASRATGGNTIYF.

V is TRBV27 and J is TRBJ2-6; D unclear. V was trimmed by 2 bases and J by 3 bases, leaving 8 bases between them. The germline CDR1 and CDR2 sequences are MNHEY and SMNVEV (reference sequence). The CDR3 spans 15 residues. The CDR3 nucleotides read TGTGCCAGCAGTTTAACAGTGAATGGGGCCAACGTCCTGACTTTC. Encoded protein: CASSLTVNGANVLTF.

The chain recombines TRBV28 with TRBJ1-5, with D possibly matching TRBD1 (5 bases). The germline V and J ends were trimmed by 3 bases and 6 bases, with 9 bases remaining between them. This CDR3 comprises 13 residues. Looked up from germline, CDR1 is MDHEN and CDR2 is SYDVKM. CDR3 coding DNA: TGTGCCAGCAGTTTCTTTAGGGGTCAGCCCCAGCATTTT. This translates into CASSFFRGQPQHF.

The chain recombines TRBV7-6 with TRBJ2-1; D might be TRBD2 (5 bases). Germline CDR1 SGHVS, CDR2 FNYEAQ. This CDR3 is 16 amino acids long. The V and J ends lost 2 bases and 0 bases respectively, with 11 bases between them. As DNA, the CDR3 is TGTGCCAGCAGCTTATCTGGCGGGCACTCCTACAATGAGCAGTTCTTC. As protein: CASSLSGGHSYNEQFF.

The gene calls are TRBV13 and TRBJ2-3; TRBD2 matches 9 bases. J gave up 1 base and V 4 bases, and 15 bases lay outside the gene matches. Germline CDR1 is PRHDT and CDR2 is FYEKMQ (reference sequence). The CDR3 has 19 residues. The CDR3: CASSSGDRFSGSGTDTQYF. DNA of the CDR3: TGTGCCAGCAGCTCCGGTGATCGTTTTAGCGGGAGTGGCACAGATACGCAGTATTTT.

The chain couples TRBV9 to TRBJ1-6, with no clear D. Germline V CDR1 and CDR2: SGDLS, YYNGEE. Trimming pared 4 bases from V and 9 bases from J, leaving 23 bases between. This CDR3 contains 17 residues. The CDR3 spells CASSIRTLEGLSSPLHF. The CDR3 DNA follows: TGTGCCAGCAGCATCCGGACTTTGGAAGGGTTGAGTTCACCCCTCCACTTT.

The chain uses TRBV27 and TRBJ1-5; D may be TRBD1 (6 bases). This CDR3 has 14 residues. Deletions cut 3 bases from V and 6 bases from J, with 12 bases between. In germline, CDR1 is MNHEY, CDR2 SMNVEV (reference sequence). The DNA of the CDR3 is TGTGCCAGCAGTTTCCAGGGGTTGGCTCAGCCCCAGCATTTT. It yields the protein CASSFQGLAQPQHF.

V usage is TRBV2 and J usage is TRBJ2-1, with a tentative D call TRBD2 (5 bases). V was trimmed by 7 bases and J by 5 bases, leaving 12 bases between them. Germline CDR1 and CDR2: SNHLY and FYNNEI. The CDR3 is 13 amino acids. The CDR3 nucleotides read TGTGCCAGCAAAATAGGACTTAACAATGAGCAGTTCTTC. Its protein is CASKIGLNNEQFF. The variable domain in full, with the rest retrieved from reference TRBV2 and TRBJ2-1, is EPEVTQTPSHQVTQMGQEVILRCVPISNHLYFYWYRQILGQKVEFLVSFYNNEISEKSEIFDDQFSVERPDGSNFTLKIRSTKLEDSAMYFCASKIGLNNEQFFGPGTRLTVL.

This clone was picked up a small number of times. CDR3 loop: CASSRGYTEAFF. In DNA, the CDR3 is TGTGCCAGCAGTAGGGGCTACACTGAAGCTTTCTTT. V and J are TRBV28 and TRBJ1-1; D might be TRBD1 (5 bases). This CDR3 spans 12 amino acids. V was trimmed by 5 bases and J by 3 bases, leaving 7 bases between them. Per germline, CDR1 MDHEN and CDR2 SYDVKM.

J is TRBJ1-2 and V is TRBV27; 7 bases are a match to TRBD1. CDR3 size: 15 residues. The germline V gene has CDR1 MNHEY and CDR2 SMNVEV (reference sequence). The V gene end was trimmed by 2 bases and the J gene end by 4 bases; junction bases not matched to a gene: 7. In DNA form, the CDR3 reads TGTGCCAGCAGTTTAGACTACAGGGGCCTCTATGGCTACACCTTC. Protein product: CASSLDYRGLYGYTF.

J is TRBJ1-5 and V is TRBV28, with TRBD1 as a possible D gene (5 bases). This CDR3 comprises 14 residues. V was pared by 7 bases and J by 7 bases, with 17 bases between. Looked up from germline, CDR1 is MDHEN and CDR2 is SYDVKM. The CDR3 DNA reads TGTGCCAGCACGTCTCCCAGGGAGGTGCAGCCCCAGCATTTT. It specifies CASTSPREVQPQHF.